The clone carrying this T cell receptor (beta chain) was found once. The sample carries other DNA sequences with the same CDR3. The data are from a study of blood T cell repertoires in COVID-19. Trimming cost V 0 bases and J 5 bases, with 3 bases left between them. CDR3 length equals 12 residues. Germline V gives CDR1 SGHKS, CDR2 YYEKEE (reference sequence). Sequencing was performed with immunoSEQ multiplex PCR; in TCRdb, only in-frame clones are kept and a portion is missing. The profile shows approximately 150,000 clones, around 83% of them singletons. This TCR derives from a woman aged 55-70 years with acute or convalescent COVID-19. The sequenced sample consisted of peripheral blood. This rearrangement joins TRBV5-5 to TRBJ1-5, with D unresolved. Here the CDR3 DNA reads TGTGCCAGCAGCTTGGGCGATCAGCCCCAGCATTTT. This gives the protein CASSLGDQPQHF.